The text below deals with one T cell receptor (beta chain). Generated by immunoSEQ multiplex PCR, the TCRdb table keeps only in-frame clones and is missing some. The data hold tens of thousands of clones, with around 90% observed a single time. The source of the sample is a study of T cell changes during pregnancy in multiple sclerosis. The sequence came from a female donor with multiple sclerosis, enrolled in a pregnancy study. The sequencing here drew on peripheral blood, taken in the second trimester of pregnancy.

The CDR3 loop is CASSMSGGAKNIQYF. CDR3 nucleotides: TGTGCCAGCAGCATGTCCGGGGGGGCCAAAAACATTCAGTACTTC. The genes are TRBV7-9 and TRBJ2-4; the match to TRBD2 covers 7 bases. The CDR3 extends over 15 amino acids. Trimming cost V 5 bases and J 1 base; bases outside gene matches: 5. From germline, CDR1 is SEHNR and CDR2 FQNEAQ (reference sequence).